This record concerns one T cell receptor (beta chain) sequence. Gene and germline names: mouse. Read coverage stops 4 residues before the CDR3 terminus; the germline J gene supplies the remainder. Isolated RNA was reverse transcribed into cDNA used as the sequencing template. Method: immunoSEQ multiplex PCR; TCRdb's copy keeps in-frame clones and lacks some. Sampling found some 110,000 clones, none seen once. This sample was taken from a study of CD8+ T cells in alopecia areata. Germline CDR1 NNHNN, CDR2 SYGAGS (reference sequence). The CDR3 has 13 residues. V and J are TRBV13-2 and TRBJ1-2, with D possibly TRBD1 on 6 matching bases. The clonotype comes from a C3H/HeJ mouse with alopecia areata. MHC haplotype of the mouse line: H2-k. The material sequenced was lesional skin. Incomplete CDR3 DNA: TGTGCCAGCGGTGGCCCGCAGGGGCGC. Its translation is CASGGPQGR. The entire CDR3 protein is CASGGPQGRDYTF.